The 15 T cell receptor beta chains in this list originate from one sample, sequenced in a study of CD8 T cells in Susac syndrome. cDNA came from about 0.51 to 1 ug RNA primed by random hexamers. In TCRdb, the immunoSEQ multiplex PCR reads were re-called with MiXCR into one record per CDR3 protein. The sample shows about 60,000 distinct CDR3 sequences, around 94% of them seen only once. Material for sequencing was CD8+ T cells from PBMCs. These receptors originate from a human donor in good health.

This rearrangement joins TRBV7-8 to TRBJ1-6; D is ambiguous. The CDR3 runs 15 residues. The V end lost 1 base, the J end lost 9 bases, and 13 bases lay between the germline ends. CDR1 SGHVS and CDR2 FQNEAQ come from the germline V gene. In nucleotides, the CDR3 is TGTGCCAGCAGCTTAGTGGCGGAAATCGGTTCACCCCTCCACTTT. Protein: CASSLVAEIGSPLHF.

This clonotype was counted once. The CDR3 loop is CASSLRGMTGEDYGYTF. CDR3 in DNA: TGCGCCAGCAGCTTAAGGGGTATGACAGGGGAAGACTATGGCTACACCTTC. The V call is TRBV5-1, the J call TRBJ1-2, with 8 bases lining up with TRBD1. The CDR3 has 17 residues. Per germline, CDR1 SGHRS and CDR2 YFSETQ. With 2 bases clipped from V and 3 bases from J, the junction kept 12 bases outside the gene matches.

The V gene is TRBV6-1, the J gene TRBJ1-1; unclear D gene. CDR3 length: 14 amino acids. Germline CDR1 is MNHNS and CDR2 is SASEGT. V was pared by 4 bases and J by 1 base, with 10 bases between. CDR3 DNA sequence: TGTGCCAGCAGTGGGGGAGTAGGGAACACTGAAGCTTTCTTT. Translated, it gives CASSGGVGNTEAFF.

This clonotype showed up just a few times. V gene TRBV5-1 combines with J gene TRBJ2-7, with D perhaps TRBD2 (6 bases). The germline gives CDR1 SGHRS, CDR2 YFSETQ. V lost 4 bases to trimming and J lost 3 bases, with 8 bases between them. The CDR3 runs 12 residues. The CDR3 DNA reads TGCGCCAGCAGCGCCGGGAGCTACGAGCAGTACTTC. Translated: CASSAGSYEQYF.

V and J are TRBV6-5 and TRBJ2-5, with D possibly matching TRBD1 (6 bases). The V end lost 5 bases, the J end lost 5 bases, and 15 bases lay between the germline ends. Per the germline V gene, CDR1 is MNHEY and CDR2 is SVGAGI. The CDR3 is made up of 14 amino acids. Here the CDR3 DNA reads TGTGCCAGCAGTCCCCAACAGGGACGGGAGACCCAGTACTTC. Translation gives CASSPQQGRETQYF.

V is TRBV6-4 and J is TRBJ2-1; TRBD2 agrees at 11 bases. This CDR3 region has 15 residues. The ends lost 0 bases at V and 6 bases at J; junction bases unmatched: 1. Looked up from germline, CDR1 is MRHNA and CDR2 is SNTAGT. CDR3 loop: CASSDSSGGANEQFF. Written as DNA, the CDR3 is TGTGCCAGCAGTGACTCTAGCGGGGGGGCCAATGAGCAGTTCTTC.

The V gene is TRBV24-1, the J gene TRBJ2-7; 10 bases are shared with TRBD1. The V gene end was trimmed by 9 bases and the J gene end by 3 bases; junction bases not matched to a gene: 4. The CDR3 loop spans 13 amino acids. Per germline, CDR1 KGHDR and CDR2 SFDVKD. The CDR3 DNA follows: TGTGCCACCGGACAGGGGGGGGGCTACGAGCAGTACTTC. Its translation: CATGQGGGYEQYF.

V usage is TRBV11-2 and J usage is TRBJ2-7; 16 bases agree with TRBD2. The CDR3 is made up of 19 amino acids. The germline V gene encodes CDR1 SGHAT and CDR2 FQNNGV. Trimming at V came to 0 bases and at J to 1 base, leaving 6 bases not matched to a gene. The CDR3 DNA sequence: TGTGCCAGCAGCTTAGATCGGGGGACTAGCGGGGGGGCGTCCTACGAGCAGTACTTC. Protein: CASSLDRGTSGGASYEQYF.

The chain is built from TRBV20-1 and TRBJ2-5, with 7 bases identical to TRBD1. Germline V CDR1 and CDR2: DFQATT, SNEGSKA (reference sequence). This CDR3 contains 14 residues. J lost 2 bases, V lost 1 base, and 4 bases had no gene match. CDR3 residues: CSARAGDSQETQYF. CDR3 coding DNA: TGCAGTGCTAGAGCCGGGGACAGTCAAGAGACCCAGTACTTC.

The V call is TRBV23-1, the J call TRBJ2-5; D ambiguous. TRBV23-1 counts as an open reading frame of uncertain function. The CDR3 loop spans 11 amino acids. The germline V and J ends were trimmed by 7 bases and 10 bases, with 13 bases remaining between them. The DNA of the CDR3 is TGCGCCAGCACCCAGAGGTCTCACCAGTACTTC. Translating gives CASTQRSHQYF.

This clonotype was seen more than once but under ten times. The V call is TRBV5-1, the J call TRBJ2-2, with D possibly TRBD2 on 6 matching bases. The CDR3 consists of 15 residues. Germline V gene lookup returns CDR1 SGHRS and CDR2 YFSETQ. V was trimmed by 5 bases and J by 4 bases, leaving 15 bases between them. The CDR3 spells CASSVPGLLTGELFF. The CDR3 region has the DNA TGCGCCAGCAGTGTGCCGGGACTTCTCACCGGGGAGCTGTTTTTT.

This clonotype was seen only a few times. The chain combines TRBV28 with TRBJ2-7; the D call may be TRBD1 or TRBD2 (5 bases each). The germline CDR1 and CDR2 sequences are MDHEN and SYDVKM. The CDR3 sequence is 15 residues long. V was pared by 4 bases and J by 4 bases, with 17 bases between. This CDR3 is CASSSPRDEGYEQYF. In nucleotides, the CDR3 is TGTGCCAGCAGTTCCCCCCGGGACGAGGGGTACGAGCAGTACTTC.

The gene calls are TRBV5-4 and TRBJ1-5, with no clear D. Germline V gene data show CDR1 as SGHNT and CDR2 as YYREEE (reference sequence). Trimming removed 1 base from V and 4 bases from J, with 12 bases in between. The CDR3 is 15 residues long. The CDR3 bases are TGTGCCAGCAGCTTGTATGGTTCGGGGAATCAGCCCCAGCATTTT. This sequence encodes CASSLYGSGNQPQHF.

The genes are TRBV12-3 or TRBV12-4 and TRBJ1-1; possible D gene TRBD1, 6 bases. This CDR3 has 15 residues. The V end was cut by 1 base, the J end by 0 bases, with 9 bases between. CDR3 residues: CASSLGGHLNTEAFF. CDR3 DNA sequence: TGTGCCAGCAGTTTAGGGGGACACCTGAACACTGAAGCTTTCTTT.

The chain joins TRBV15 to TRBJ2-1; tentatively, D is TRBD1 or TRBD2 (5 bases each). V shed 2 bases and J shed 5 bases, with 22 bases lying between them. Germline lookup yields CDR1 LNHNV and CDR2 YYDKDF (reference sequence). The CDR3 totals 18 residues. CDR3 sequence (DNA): TGTGCCACCAGCAGATTCCCAGCAGGGTGGGACGGGGACAATGAGCAGTTCTTC. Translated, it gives CATSRFPAGWDGDNEQFF.